This entry lists 18 T cell receptor beta chains sequenced from one sample in a study of CD8 T cells in ankylosing spondylitis (dated by TCRdb to between 2016 and 2019). Library preparation used 5' RACE. Sequenced on an Illumina HiSeq 2500. TCRdb cleaned the public reads at Q25 with fastp, built clones with MiXCR and kept in-frame beta chains. Each entry is one CDR3 protein sequence, shown with its most common DNA and genes. For this sample there are about 200,000 distinct CDR3 sequences; roughly 25% appear just once. The ten largest make up less than 8.5% of the sample. The sequenced sample consisted of blood, either unsorted or a sorted T cell fraction (not recorded which). Every receptor here comes from a male donor with ankylosing spondylitis or in good health (not recorded which).

This clonotype was picked up many times. This chain links TRBV24-1 with TRBJ2-1; D tentatively fits TRBD1 or TRBD2 (7 bases each). Germline loops: CDR1 KGHDR, CDR2 SFDVKD. The CDR3 has 15 residues. V was trimmed by 6 bases and J by 2 bases, leaving 13 bases between them. The CDR3 sequence: CATSSGGGPYNEQFF. In nucleotides, the CDR3 is TGTGCCACCAGTTCAGGGGGAGGGCCCTACAATGAGCAGTTCTTC.

In its sample, this clonotype was seen many times. The V gene is TRBV4-2, the J gene TRBJ1-5; no clear D gene. The CDR3 spans 15 residues. V was trimmed by 1 base and J by 3 bases, leaving 10 bases between them. Germline V CDR1 and CDR2: LGHNA, YNFKEQ. CDR3 amino acids: CASSQGTVFNQPQHF. CDR3 DNA: TGTGCCAGCAGCCAAGGTACAGTGTTCAATCAGCCCCAGCATTTT.

This clonotype was picked up one time. This chain connects TRBV12-3 or TRBV12-4 to TRBJ2-1; TRBD1 matches at 12 bases. The CDR3 contains 15 residues. Unmatched junction bases numbered 5, after V lost 7 bases and J lost 4 bases. CDR3 bases: TGTGCCAGCACCATGGGACAGGGGGCGTACAATGAGCAGTTCTTC. This translates into CASTMGQGAYNEQFF.

This clonotype occurred many times. The rearrangement uses TRBV5-6 and TRBJ2-7; 9 nucleotides align to TRBD1. V was clipped by 5 bases and J by 3 bases; unmatched bases: 9. The CDR3 has 15 amino acids. Germline V gene lookup returns CDR1 SGHDT and CDR2 YYEEEE. This CDR3 reads CASSPGTGRDYEQYF. CDR3 bases: TGTGCCAGCAGTCCCGGGACAGGGAGGGACTACGAGCAGTACTTC.

This clonotype was picked up many times. This chain joins TRBV6-1 and TRBJ2-1; no clear D gene. The V end was cut by 6 bases, the J end by 1 base, with 10 bases between. The CDR3 sequence is 14 residues long. Germline V gene data show CDR1 as MNHNS and CDR2 as SASEGT. For the CDR3, the DNA is TGTGCCAGCAGCAGCTGGCAGTCCTACAATGAGCAGTTCTTC. It is translated as CASSSWQSYNEQFF.

This clonotype was counted many times. The genes are TRBV5-1 and TRBJ2-7; the D gene is possibly TRBD1 (6 bases). Looked up from germline, CDR1 is SGHRS and CDR2 is YFSETQ. V gave up 4 bases and J gave up 4 bases, with 12 bases separating them. The CDR3 extends over 13 amino acids. CDR3 protein: CASSPEGQYEQYF. In DNA form, the CDR3 reads TGCGCCAGCAGCCCAGAAGGACAGTACGAGCAGTACTTC.

The chain links TRBV5-1 to TRBJ1-2; a weak D match, TRBD1 (6 bases). CDR1 and CDR2 from the germline V gene are SGHRS and YFSETQ. V was trimmed by 1 base and J by 3 bases, leaving 10 bases between them. This CDR3 has 14 amino acids. CDR3 sequence: CASSLSAGDYGYTF. Written as DNA, the CDR3 is TGCGCCAGCAGCTTGTCGGCAGGGGACTATGGCTACACCTTC.

This clonotype was observed a handful of times. The chain employs TRBV6-1 and TRBJ2-5; 7 nucleotides align to TRBD1. The CDR3 sequence is 14 residues long. V lost 5 bases and J lost 5; bases outside the gene matches: 8. Germline V gene lookup returns CDR1 MNHNS and CDR2 SASEGT. The CDR3 coding sequence is TGTGCCAGCAGTAGGGACAGCTGGGCGGAGACCCAGTACTTC. It codes for CASSRDSWAETQYF.

This rearrangement joins TRBV20-1 to TRBJ2-2; 8 positions agree with TRBD2. The CDR3 has 15 amino acids. With 2 bases clipped from V and 0 bases from J, the junction kept 2 bases outside the gene matches. From germline, CDR1 is DFQATT and CDR2 SNEGSKA (reference sequence). In nucleotides, the CDR3 is TGCAGTGCTAGAAGTAGCGGGACGAACACCGGGGAGCTGTTTTTT. Encoded protein: CSARSSGTNTGELFF.

In its sample, this clonotype was seen many times. The V gene is TRBV7-2, the J gene TRBJ2-1; possibly TRBD2 for D (6 bases). The CDR3 covers 15 residues. V lost 2 bases, J lost 3 bases, and 11 bases lay in between. Germline V CDR1 and CDR2: SGHTA, FQGNSA. The CDR3 nucleotides read TGTGCCAGCAGCTTAAACAGCGGGTACTACAATGAGCAGTTCTTC. It translates to CASSLNSGYYNEQFF.

This clonotype was picked up many times. The V gene is TRBV6-1, the J gene TRBJ2-2, with D perhaps being TRBD1 or TRBD2 (5 bases each). Germline V gives CDR1 MNHNS, CDR2 SASEGT. Trimming took off 7 bases at V and 3 bases at J, with 15 bases between the two ends. This CDR3 region has 15 residues. This CDR3 reads CASTPLPGHTGELFF. The CDR3 coding sequence is TGTGCCAGCACCCCGCTCCCGGGACACACCGGGGAGCTGTTTTTT.

The chain links TRBV20-1 to TRBJ1-5, with D hard to call. The V end was cut by 0 bases, the J end by 5 bases, with 17 bases between. From germline, CDR1 is DFQATT and CDR2 SNEGSKA (reference sequence). The CDR3 sequence is 16 residues long. The CDR3 region has the DNA TGCAGTGCTAGAGACGGGCAGGCAACAGAGCATCAGCCCCAGCATTTT. It specifies CSARDGQATEHQPQHF.

This clonotype has a count of ten or more. The V call is TRBV20-1, the J call TRBJ2-7; possibly TRBD1 for D (7 bases). V was trimmed by 5 bases and J by 4 bases, leaving 18 bases between them. The V gene's germline CDR1 is DFQATT and CDR2 SNEGSKA (reference sequence). The CDR3 is 14 residues long. CDR3 sequence (DNA): TGCAGTGCTGAGGATGCAGGGGGGAGTTACGAGCAGTACTTC. Amino acids: CSAEDAGGSYEQYF.

V and J are TRBV24-1 and TRBJ2-7; D could derive from TRBD1 or TRBD2 (5 bases each). The CDR3 loop spans 12 amino acids. The V gene lost 3 bases and the J gene lost 4 bases, with 6 bases spanning the gap. Germline values: CDR1 KGHDR, CDR2 SFDVKD. CDR3 loop: CATSDGGYEQYF. The CDR3 DNA reads as TGTGCCACCAGTGATGGGGGATACGAGCAGTACTTC.

This clonotype has at least ten counts. The chain combines TRBV20-1 with TRBJ2-1; no reliable D call. Trimming removed 3 bases at V and 8 bases at J, with 17 bases between. Germline CDR1 DFQATT, CDR2 SNEGSKA (reference sequence). The CDR3 covers 14 residues. The CDR3 sequence: CSASRVSFADEQFF. The CDR3 DNA follows: TGCAGTGCTAGCCGGGTCTCCTTTGCGGATGAGCAGTTCTTC.

This clonotype was seen many times. V usage is TRBV7-2 and J usage is TRBJ2-1; D uncertain. The length of the CDR3 is 15 residues. Deletions cut 1 base from V and 5 bases from J, with 12 bases between. Germline V lookup: CDR1 SGHTA, CDR2 FQGNSA. The CDR3 sequence: CASSLGGNRDNEQFF. CDR3 in DNA: TGTGCCAGCAGCTTAGGGGGTAACAGAGACAATGAGCAGTTCTTC.

This chain uses TRBV20-1 with TRBJ2-3; tentatively, D is TRBD1 (6 bases). V lost 6 bases, J lost 0 bases, and 13 bases lay in between. The CDR3 covers 14 residues. The V gene's germline CDR1 is DFQATT and CDR2 SNEGSKA (reference sequence). CDR3 coding DNA: TGCAGTGCAGGGGGTCCGGCTAGCACAGATACGCAGTATTTT. It specifies CSAGGPASTDTQYF.

This chain's CDR3 is CASSRGVRTEAFF. As DNA, the CDR3 is TGTGCCAGCAGCCGTGGGGTTCGCACTGAAGCTTTCTTT. This chain links TRBV7-3 with TRBJ1-1, with no clear D. CDR1 SGHTA and CDR2 FQGTGA come from the germline V gene. There are 13 residues in the CDR3. Trimming stripped 5 bases from V and 4 bases from J, with 11 bases between.